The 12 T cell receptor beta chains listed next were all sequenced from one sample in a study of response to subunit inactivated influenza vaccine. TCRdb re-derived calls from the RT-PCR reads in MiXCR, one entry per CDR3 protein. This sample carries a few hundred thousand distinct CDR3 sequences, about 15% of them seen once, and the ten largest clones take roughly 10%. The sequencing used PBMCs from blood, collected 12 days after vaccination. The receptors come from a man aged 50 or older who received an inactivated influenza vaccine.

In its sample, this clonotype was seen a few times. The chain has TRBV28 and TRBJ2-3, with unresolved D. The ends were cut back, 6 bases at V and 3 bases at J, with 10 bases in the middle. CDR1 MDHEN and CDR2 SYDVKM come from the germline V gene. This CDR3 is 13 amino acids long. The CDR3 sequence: CASSTRQTDTQYF. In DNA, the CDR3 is TGTGCCAGCAGCACCCGCCAGACAGATACGCAGTATTTT.

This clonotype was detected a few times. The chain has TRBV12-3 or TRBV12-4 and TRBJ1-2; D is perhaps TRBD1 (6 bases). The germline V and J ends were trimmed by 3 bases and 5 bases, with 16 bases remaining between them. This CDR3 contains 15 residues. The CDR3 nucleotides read TGTGCCAGCAGTTTCACAGGGAGCCCCGGTTATGGCTACACCTTC. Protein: CASSFTGSPGYGYTF.

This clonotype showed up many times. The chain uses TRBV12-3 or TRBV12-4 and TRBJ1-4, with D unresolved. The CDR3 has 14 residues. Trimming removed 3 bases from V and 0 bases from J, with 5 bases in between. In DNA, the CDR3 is TGTGCCAGCAGTTTCGGCGCAACTAATGAAAAACTGTTTTTT. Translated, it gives CASSFGATNEKLFF.

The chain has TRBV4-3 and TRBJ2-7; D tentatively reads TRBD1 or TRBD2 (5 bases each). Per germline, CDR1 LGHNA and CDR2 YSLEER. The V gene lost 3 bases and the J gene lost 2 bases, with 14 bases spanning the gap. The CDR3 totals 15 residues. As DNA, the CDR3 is TGCGCCAGCAGCCATTACCGGGACGGACCCTACGAGCAGTACTTC. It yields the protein CASSHYRDGPYEQYF.

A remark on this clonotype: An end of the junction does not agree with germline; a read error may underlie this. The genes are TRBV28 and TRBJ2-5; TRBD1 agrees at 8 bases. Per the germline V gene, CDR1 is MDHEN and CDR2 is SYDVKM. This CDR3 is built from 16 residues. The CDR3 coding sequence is TGTGCCAACAGTTTACAGGGGGGTGGTTTCCAAGAGACCCAGTACTTC. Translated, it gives CANSLQGGGFQETQYF.

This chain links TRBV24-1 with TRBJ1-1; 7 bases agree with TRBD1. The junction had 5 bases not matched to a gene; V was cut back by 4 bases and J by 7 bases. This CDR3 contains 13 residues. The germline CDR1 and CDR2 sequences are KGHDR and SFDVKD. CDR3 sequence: CATSDWTGLEAFF. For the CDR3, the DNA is TGTGCCACCAGTGACTGGACAGGTCTTGAAGCTTTCTTT.

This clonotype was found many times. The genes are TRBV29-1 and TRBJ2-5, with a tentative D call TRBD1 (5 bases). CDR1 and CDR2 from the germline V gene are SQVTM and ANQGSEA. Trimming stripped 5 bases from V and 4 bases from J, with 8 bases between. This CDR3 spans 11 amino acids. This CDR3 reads CSVRRGETQYF. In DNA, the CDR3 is TGCAGCGTTCGAAGGGGAGAGACCCAGTACTTC. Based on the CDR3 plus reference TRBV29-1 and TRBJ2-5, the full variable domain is SAVISQKPSRDICQRGTSLTIQCQVDSQVTMMFWYRQQPGQSLTLIATANQGSEATYESGFVIDKFPISRPNLTFSTLTVSNMSPEDSSIYLCSVRRGETQYFGPGTRLLVL.

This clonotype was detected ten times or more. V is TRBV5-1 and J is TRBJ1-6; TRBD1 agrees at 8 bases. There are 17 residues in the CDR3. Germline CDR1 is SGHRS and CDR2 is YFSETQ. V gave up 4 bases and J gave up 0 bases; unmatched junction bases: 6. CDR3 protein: CASSEDRVSSYNSPLHF. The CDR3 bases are TGCGCCAGCAGCGAGGACAGGGTGAGCTCCTATAATTCACCCCTCCACTTT. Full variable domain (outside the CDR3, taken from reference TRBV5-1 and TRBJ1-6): KAGVTQTPRYLIKTRGQQVTLSCSPISGHRSVSWYQQTPGQGLQFLFEYFSETQRNKGNFPGRFSGRQFSNSRSEMNVSTLELGDSALYLCASSEDRVSSYNSPLHFGNGTRLTVT.

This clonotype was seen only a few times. The CDR3 region is CASSLSGQSRRTGELFF. The CDR3 nucleotides read TGTGCCAGCAGTTTATCCGGACAGTCCCGCCGGACCGGGGAGCTGTTTTTT. The chain joins TRBV27 to TRBJ2-2; D is perhaps TRBD1 (6 bases). The V gene's germline CDR1 is MNHEY and CDR2 SMNVEV (reference sequence). The CDR3 contains 17 residues. V was shortened by 0 bases and J by 5 bases, with 16 bases between the two germline ends.

Here the CDR3 reads CASSIPGGVPSETQYF. DNA of the CDR3: TGTGCCAGCAGCATCCCCGGGGGAGTACCCTCGGAGACCCAGTACTTC. This chain links TRBV5-5 with TRBJ2-5, with D possibly matching TRBD2 (6 bases). Germline V gives CDR1 SGHKS, CDR2 YYEKEE (reference sequence). Trimming pared 4 bases from V and 5 bases from J, leaving 21 bases between. This CDR3 has 16 residues.

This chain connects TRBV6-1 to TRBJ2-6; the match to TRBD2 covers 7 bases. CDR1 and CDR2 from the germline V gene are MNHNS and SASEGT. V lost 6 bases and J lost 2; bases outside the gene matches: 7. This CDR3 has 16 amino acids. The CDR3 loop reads CASSPGGGTGANVLTF. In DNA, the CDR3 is TGTGCCAGCAGCCCTGGGGGGGGTACTGGGGCCAACGTCCTGACTTTC.

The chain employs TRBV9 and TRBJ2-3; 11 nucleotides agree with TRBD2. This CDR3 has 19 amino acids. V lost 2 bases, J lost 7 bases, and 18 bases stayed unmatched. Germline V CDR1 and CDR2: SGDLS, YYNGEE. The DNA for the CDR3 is TGTGCCAGCAGCGTGTCTACTTGGGCGACTAGCGGGATATTGCATACGCAGTATTTT. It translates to CASSVSTWATSGILHTQYF.